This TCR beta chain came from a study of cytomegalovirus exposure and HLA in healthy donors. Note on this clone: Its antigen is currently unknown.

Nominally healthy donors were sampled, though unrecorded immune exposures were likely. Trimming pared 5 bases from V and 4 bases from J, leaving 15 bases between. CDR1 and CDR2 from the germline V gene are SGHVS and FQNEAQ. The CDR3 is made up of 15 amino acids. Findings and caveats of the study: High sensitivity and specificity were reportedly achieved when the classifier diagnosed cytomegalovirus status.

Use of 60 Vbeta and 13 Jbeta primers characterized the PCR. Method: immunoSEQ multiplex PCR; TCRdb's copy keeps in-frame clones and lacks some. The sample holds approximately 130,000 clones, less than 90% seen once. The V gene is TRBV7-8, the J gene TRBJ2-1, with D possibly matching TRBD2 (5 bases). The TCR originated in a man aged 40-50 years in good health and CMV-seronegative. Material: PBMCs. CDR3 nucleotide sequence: TGTGCCAGCAGCCGTATCAGCGGTAGATACAATGAGCAGTTCTTC. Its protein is CASSRISGRYNEQFF.